A single sample gave rise to the 21 T cell receptor beta chains below, sequenced in a study of OX40 agonist ivuxolimab in advanced cancers. Here immunoSEQ multiplex PCR was the method, and the copy in TCRdb shows in-frame clones only, minus some. This table has about 130,000 clones, about nine tenths appearing once. Sequences were derived from CD4+ or CD8+ T cells sorted from blood, sampled in a trial of the OX40 agonist ivuxolimab. The receptors were gathered from an adult with an advanced solid tumor such as melanoma, head and neck, liver or kidney cancer.

J is TRBJ2-3 and V is TRBV9, with D hard to call. Germline-derived CDR1 and CDR2 are SGDLS and YYNGEE. The V end lost 3 bases, the J end lost 0 bases, and 5 bases lay between the germline ends. There are 13 residues in the CDR3. CDR3 nucleotide sequence: TGTGCCAGCAGCGGAGACAGCACAGATACGCAGTATTTT. It codes for CASSGDSTDTQYF.

The chain has TRBV6-6 and TRBJ2-2; D unresolved. CDR3 length equals 11 residues. Trimming pared 0 bases from V and 10 bases from J, leaving 3 bases between. Germline values: CDR1 MNHNY, CDR2 SVGAGI (reference sequence). The CDR3 sequence: CASSYSQELFF. CDR3 DNA sequence: TGTGCCAGCAGTTACTCCCAGGAGCTGTTTTTT.

This chain uses TRBV9 with TRBJ2-1, with 7 bases matching TRBD2. This CDR3 contains 16 residues. Germline CDR1 reads SGDLS; CDR2 reads YYNGEE. The junction had 4 bases not matched to a gene; V was cut back by 0 bases and J by 1 base. CDR3 sequence: CASSVESGGSYNEQFF. Here the CDR3 DNA reads TGTGCCAGCAGCGTAGAGTCGGGAGGTTCCTACAATGAGCAGTTCTTC.

The V call is TRBV5-1, the J call TRBJ2-3; TRBD1 matches 8 bases. The germline V gene has CDR1 SGHRS and CDR2 YFSETQ. The V and J ends lost 7 bases and 0 bases, in that order; junction bases with no gene match: 7. The CDR3 covers 15 residues. In DNA form, the CDR3 reads TGCGCCAGCGGTTCCCAGGGGGCGAGCACAGATACGCAGTATTTT. Its translation is CASGSQGASTDTQYF.

The chain uses TRBV5-1 and TRBJ1-2; D is unclear. Germline V gives CDR1 SGHRS, CDR2 YFSETQ. The CDR3 is 15 amino acids. V was clipped by 6 bases and J by 7 bases, with 22 bases between them. The CDR3 is CASTESQAESGGYTF. Written as DNA, the CDR3 is TGCGCCAGCACCGAGAGCCAAGCGGAGTCGGGTGGCTACACCTTC.

V usage is TRBV11-3 and J usage is TRBJ2-1; D is possibly TRBD1 (6 bases). V lost 2 bases and J lost 2, with 7 bases in between. CDR1 SGHNT and CDR2 YENEEA come from the germline V gene. The CDR3 has 14 residues. CDR3 bases: TGTGCCAGCAGCTTAACAGGGACCTACAATGAGCAGTTCTTC. Protein: CASSLTGTYNEQFF.

Only one count was recorded for this clone. The chain recombines TRBV4-3 with TRBJ1-1, with a tentative D call TRBD1 (6 bases). Germline V gene sequence: CDR1 LGHNA, CDR2 YSLEER. The CDR3 has 16 amino acids. Trimming cost V 1 base and J 3 bases, with 15 bases left between them. Here the CDR3 DNA reads TGCGCCAGCAGCCAAGGGGGGGGCCTTGGGTACACTGAAGCTTTCTTT. It specifies CASSQGGGLGYTEAFF.

This chain connects TRBV6-5 to TRBJ1-6; D possibly corresponds to TRBD1 (5 bases). CDR1 and CDR2 from the germline V gene are MNHEY and SVGAGI. CDR3 size: 16 residues. With 0 bases removed from V and 5 bases from J, the gap between germline ends came to 11 bases. CDR3 bases: TGTGCCAGCAGTTACTCGGGGGTGAAGGATAATTCACCCCTCCACTTT. Protein sequence: CASSYSGVKDNSPLHF.

This chain links TRBV10-3 with TRBJ1-1; D gene ambiguous. Germline V gene lookup returns CDR1 ENHRY and CDR2 SYGVKD. Trimming took 6 bases from V and 1 from J, leaving 15 bases between them. This CDR3 is built from 15 residues. This chain's CDR3 is CAIRPTNAGNTEAFF. DNA of the CDR3: TGTGCCATCAGGCCGACCAATGCGGGGAACACTGAAGCTTTCTTT.

J is TRBJ2-4 and V is TRBV19, with 8 bases that match TRBD1. The junction had 12 bases not matched to a gene; V was cut back by 3 bases and J by 2 bases. This CDR3 comprises 18 residues. CDR1 and CDR2 from the germline V gene are LNHDA and SQIVND (reference sequence). CDR3 nucleotide sequence: TGTGCCAGTAGTATCTTTTACAGGGGGAGCTCAACCAAAAACATTCAGTACTTC. The encoded protein is CASSIFYRGSSTKNIQYF.

The chain links TRBV29-1 to TRBJ2-3; 11 bases are shared with TRBD2. The CDR3 runs to 14 residues. J was trimmed by 4 bases and V by 6 bases; bases with no gene match: 6. Germline CDR1 and CDR2: SQVTM and ANQGSEA. The CDR3: CSVAVAGGADTQYF. CDR3 nucleotide sequence: TGCAGCGTGGCGGTAGCGGGAGGGGCAGATACGCAGTATTTT.

The V call is TRBV5-4, the J call TRBJ2-3; 8 bases are shared with TRBD2. Germline lookup yields CDR1 SGHNT and CDR2 YYREEE (reference sequence). Trimming took 2 bases from V and 2 from J; bases not matched to a gene: 4. This CDR3 is 15 amino acids long. CDR3 sequence: CASSLKRESTDTQYF. CDR3 nucleotide sequence: TGTGCCAGCAGCTTAAAGCGGGAGTCCACAGATACGCAGTATTTT.

The V gene is TRBV7-3, the J gene TRBJ2-1; no firm D call. Per germline, CDR1 SGHTA and CDR2 FQGTGA. The CDR3 length is 14 residues. Trimming took 1 base from V and 8 from J, leaving 12 bases between them. CDR3: CASSLSYDRHEQFF. Written as DNA, the CDR3 is TGTGCCAGCAGCTTAAGTTATGACCGCCATGAGCAGTTCTTC.

The V gene is TRBV27, the J gene TRBJ1-2; 7 bases line up with TRBD1. V lost 8 bases and J lost 1; bases outside the gene matches: 1. CDR1 and CDR2 from the germline V gene are MNHEY and SMNVEV (reference sequence). The CDR3 is 12 amino acids. The CDR3 reads CASRDSNYGYTF. The CDR3 nucleotides are TGTGCCAGCCGGGACAGTAACTATGGCTACACCTTC.

This chain uses TRBV14 with TRBJ2-3; D is perhaps TRBD1 (6 bases). The V gene's germline CDR1 is SGHDN and CDR2 FVKESK. Deletions cut 4 bases from V and 7 bases from J, with 21 bases between. This CDR3 is built from 16 residues. The DNA for the CDR3 is TGTGCCAGCAGCCCGAACAGGGCTATTCACAGATATACGCAGTATTTT. Protein sequence: CASSPNRAIHRYTQYF.

The rearrangement links TRBV5-1 to TRBJ2-3, with 12 positions matching TRBD2. V was clipped by 0 bases and J by 2 bases; unmatched bases: 1. The CDR3 totals 16 residues. CDR1 and CDR2 (germline): SGHRS, YFSETQ. The CDR3 nucleotides are TGCGCCAGCAGCTTGGGACTAGCGGGAGACACAGATACGCAGTATTTT. Amino acid sequence: CASSLGLAGDTDTQYF.

The rearrangement joins TRBV2 to TRBJ2-5; possible D gene TRBD2, 5 bases. Between the trimmed V and J ends, which lost 5 bases and 4 bases, there was a span of 20 bases. Looked up from germline, CDR1 is SNHLY and CDR2 is FYNNEI. The CDR3 spans 16 residues. CDR3 nucleotide sequence: TGTGCCAGCAGTACTATCTCAACTCTCGGAGGAGAGACCCAGTACTTC. Its protein is CASSTISTLGGETQYF.

This rearrangement joins TRBV5-1 to TRBJ2-1, with D tentatively TRBD1 or TRBD2 (5 bases each). The CDR3 length is 15 residues. V was pared by 5 bases and J by 0 bases, with 12 bases between. The germline V gene has CDR1 SGHRS and CDR2 YFSETQ. CDR3 region: CASRSGTFSYNEQFF. The CDR3 nucleotides read TGCGCCAGCAGGTCCGGGACCTTCTCCTACAATGAGCAGTTCTTC.

CDR3 DNA: TGTGCCAGCAGAACACCGGGACAGGGGGCAGGAGAGCAGTACTTC. It translates to CASRTPGQGAGEQYF. This rearrangement joins TRBV28 to TRBJ2-7; TRBD1 matches at 12 bases. This CDR3 region has 15 residues. In germline, CDR1 is MDHEN, CDR2 SYDVKM. V lost 6 bases, J lost 7 bases, and 10 bases stayed unmatched.

The rearrangement uses TRBV28 and TRBJ1-2; D remains unclear. Between the trimmed V and J ends, which lost 7 bases and 3 bases, there was a span of 12 bases. Germline lookup yields CDR1 MDHEN and CDR2 SYDVKM. The CDR3 extends over 13 amino acids. The CDR3 spells CASTPGRDYGYTF. The CDR3 DNA is TGTGCCAGCACCCCGGGAAGGGACTATGGCTACACCTTC.

This rearrangement joins TRBV19 to TRBJ1-5; no definite D call. The ends were cut back, 6 bases at V and 3 bases at J, with 9 bases in the middle. Germline V gene data show CDR1 as LNHDA and CDR2 as SQIVND (reference sequence). The CDR3 has 13 amino acids. The CDR3 protein is CASSYSDNQPQHF. In DNA form, the CDR3 reads TGTGCCAGTAGCTACAGTGACAATCAGCCCCAGCATTTT.